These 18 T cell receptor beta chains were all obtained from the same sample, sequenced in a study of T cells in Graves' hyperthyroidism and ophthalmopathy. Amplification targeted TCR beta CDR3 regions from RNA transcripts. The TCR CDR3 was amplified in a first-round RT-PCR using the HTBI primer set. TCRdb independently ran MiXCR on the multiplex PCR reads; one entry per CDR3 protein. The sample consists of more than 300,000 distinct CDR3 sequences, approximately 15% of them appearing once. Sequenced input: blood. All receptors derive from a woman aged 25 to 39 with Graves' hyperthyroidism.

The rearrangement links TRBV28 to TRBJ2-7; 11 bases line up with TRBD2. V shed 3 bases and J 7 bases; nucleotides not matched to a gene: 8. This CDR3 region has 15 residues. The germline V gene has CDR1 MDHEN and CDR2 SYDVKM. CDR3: CASSLSLAGGLEQYF. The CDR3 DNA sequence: TGTGCCAGCAGTTTGTCCTTAGCGGGAGGGCTTGAGCAGTACTTC. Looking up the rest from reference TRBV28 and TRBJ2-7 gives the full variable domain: DVKVTQSSRYLVKRTGEKVFLECVQDMDHENMFWYRQDPGLGLRLIYFSYDVKMKEKGDIPEGYSVSREKKERFSLILESASTNQTSMYLCASSLSLAGGLEQYFGPGTRLTVT.

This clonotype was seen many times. The CDR3 loop reads CASSSNRDGHYEQYF. The DNA for the CDR3 is TGTGCCAGCAGTTCAAACCGGGACGGCCACTACGAGCAGTACTTC. The chain carries TRBV27 and TRBJ2-7; D possibly uses TRBD1 or TRBD2 (5 bases each). Germline V gives CDR1 MNHEY, CDR2 SMNVEV (reference sequence). The CDR3 length is 15 residues. Between the trimmed V and J ends, which lost 4 bases and 3 bases, there was a span of 16 bases.

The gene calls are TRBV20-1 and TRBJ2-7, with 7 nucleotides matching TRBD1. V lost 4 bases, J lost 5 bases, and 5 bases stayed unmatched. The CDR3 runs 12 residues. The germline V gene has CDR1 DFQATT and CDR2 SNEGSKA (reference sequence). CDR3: CSATRQGDEQYF. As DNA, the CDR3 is TGCAGTGCTACAAGACAGGGTGACGAGCAGTACTTC.

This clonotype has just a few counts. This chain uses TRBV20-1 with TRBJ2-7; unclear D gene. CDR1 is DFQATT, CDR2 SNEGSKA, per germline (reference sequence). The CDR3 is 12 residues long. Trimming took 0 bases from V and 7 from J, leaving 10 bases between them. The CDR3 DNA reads TGCAGTGCTAGAGAAATAATTACAGAGCAGTACTTC. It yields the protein CSAREIITEQYF.

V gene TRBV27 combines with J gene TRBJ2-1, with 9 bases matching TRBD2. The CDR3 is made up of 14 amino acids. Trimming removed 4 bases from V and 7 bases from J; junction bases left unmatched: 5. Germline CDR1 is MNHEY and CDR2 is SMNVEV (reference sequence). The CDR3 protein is CASSSSGIGNEQFF. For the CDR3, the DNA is TGTGCCAGCAGTTCTAGCGGGATTGGGAATGAGCAGTTCTTC.

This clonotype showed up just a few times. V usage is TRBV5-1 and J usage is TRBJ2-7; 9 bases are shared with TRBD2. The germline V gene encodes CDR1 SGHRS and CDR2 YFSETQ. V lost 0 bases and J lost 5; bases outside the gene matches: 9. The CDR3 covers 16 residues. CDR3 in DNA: TGCGCCAGCAGCTTGGCCTCTGTAGCGGGAGAGAACGAGCAGTACTTC. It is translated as CASSLASVAGENEQYF.

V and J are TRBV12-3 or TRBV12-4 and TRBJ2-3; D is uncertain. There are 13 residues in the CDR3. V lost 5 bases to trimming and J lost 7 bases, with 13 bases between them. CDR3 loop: CASSKDPGNTQYF. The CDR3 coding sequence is TGTGCCAGCAGTAAGGACCCAGGCAATACGCAGTATTTT.

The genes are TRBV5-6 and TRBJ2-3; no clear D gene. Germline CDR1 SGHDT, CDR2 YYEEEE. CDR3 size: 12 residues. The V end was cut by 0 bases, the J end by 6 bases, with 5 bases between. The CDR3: CASSLGLDTQYF. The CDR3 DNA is TGTGCCAGCAGCTTGGGGTTGGATACGCAGTATTTT.

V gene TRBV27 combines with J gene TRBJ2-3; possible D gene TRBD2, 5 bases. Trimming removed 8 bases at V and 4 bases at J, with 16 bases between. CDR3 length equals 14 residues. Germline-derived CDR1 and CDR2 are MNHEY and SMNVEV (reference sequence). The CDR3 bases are TGTGCCAGCTCCACCGGGGATTTCTCAGATACGCAGTATTTT. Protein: CASSTGDFSDTQYF.

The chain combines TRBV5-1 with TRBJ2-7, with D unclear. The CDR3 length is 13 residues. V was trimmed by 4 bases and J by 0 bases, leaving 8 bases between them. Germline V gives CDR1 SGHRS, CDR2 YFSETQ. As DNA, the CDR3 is TGCGCCAGCAGCGTGGCTCCCTCCTACGAGCAGTACTTC. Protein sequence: CASSVAPSYEQYF.

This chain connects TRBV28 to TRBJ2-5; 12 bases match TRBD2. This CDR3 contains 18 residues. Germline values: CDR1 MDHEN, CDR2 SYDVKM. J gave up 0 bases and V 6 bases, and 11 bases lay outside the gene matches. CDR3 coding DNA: TGTGCCAGCAGCCCTCCTAGCGGGAGGGCCCGGAACCAAGAGACCCAGTACTTC. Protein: CASSPPSGRARNQETQYF. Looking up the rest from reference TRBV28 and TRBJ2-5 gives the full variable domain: DVKVTQSSRYLVKRTGEKVFLECVQDMDHENMFWYRQDPGLGLRLIYFSYDVKMKEKGDIPEGYSVSREKKERFSLILESASTNQTSMYLCASSPPSGRARNQETQYFGPGTRLLVL.

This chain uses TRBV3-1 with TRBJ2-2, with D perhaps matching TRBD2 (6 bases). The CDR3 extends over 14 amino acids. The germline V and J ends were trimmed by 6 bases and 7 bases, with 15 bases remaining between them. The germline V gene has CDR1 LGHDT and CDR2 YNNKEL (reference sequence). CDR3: CASRVQLEGGELFF. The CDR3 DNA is TGTGCCAGCAGGGTACAACTGGAGGGCGGGGAGCTGTTTTTT.

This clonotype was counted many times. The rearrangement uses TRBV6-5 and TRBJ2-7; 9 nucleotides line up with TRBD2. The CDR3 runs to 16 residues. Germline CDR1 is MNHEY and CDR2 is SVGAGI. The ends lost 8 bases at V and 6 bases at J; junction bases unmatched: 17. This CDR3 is CASLSLETSGPAEQYF. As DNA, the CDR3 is TGTGCCAGCCTATCTTTAGAGACTAGCGGACCTGCCGAGCAGTACTTC.

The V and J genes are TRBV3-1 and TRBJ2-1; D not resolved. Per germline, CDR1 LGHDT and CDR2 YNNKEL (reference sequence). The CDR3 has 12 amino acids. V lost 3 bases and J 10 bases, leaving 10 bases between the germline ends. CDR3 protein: CASSHQVWEQFF. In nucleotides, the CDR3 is TGTGCCAGCAGCCATCAAGTATGGGAGCAGTTCTTC.

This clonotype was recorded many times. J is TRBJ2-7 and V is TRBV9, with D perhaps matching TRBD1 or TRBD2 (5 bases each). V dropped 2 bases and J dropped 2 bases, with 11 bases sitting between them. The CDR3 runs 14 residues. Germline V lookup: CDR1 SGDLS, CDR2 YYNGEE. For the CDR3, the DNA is TGTGCCAGCAGCGTCACGGGGCTGGCCTACGAGCAGTACTTC. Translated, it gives CASSVTGLAYEQYF.

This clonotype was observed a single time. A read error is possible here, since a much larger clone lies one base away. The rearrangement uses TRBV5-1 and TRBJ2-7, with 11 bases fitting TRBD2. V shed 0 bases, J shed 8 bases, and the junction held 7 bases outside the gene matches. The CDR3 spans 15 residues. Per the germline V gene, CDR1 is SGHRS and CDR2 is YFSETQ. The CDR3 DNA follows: TGCGCCAGCAGCTTGGTACTAGCGGGAGCTGACAAGCAGTACTTC. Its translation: CASSLVLAGADKQYF.

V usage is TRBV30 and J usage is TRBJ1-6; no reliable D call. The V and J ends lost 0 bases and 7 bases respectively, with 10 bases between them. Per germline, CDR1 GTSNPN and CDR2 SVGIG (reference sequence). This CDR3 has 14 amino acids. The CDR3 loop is CAWSVTGKNSPLHF. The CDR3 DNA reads TGTGCCTGGAGTGTCACGGGTAAAAATTCACCCCTCCACTTT.

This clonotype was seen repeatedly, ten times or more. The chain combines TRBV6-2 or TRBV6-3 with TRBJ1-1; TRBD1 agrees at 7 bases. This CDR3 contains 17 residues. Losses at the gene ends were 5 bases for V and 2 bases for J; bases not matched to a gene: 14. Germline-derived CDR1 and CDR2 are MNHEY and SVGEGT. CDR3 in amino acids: CASSPHPPGQRNTEAFF. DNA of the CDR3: TGTGCCAGCAGTCCCCACCCCCCGGGACAGAGAAACACTGAAGCTTTCTTT.